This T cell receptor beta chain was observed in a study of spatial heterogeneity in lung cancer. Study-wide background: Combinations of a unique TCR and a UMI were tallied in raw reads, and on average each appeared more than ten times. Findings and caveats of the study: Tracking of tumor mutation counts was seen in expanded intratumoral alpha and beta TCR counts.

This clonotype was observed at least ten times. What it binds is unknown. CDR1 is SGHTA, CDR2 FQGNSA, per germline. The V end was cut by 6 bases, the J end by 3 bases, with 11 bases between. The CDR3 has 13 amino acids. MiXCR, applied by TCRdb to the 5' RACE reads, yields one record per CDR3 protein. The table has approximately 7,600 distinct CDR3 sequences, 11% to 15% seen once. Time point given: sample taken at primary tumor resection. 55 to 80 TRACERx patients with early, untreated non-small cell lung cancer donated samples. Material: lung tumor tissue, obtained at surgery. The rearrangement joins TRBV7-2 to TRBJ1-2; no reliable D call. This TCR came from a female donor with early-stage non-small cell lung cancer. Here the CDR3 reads CASRGMRYYGYTF. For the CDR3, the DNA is TGTGCCAGCAGGGGTATGAGGTACTATGGCTACACCTTC.